Listed below are T cell receptor beta chains from one sample, sequenced in a study of human T cells and chemical hapten exposure. TCRdb reprocessed the RACE reads via MiXCR and lists one record per CDR3 protein. The sample records over 85,000 distinct CDR3 sequences, under 14% being singletons. The sequenced sample was whole blood, obtained in connection with sensitization to the hapten diphenylcyclopropenone (DPC). These receptor sequences come from a woman in her sixties with alopecia areata. Some clones in this sample may be carry-over from other donors' samples. Both conserved end residues are part of each CDR3. D genes are given only for firm matches. Only some rows state a clone size, as once, few, many or a class for expanded clones.

j_call d_call clone_size v_call cdr3_aa cdr3_nt
TRBJ2-3 TRBD2 many TRBV7-2 CASSQGLAGSLEYF TGTGCCAGCAGCCAGGGACTAGCGGGGAGCCTGGAGTATTTT
TRBJ2-3 TRBD2 many TRBV24-1 CATNGLEEGTDTQYF TGTGCCACCAACGGACTAGAGGAGGGCACAGATACGCAGTATTTT
TRBJ2-7 NA NA TRBV18 CASSPPSRIDEQYF TGTGCCAGCTCACCACCGAGCAGGATCGACGAGCAGTACTTC
TRBJ1-2 NA few TRBV18 CASRGPDEGTYDRYGYTF TGTGCCAGTCGGGGGCCGGATGAAGGGACGTATGACCGATATGGCTACACCTTC
TRBJ2-3 TRBD2 few TRBV5-8 CAVFGGGPLTQYF TGTGCCGTGTTCGGGGGGGGGCCGCTCACGCAGTATTTT
TRBJ1-5 NA NA TRBV4-2 CASSQLPGSNQPQHF TGTGCCAGCAGCCAGCTCCCAGGGAGCAATCAGCCCCAGCATTTT
TRBJ2-7 NA NA TRBV18 CASSPSAAGPPNEQYF TGTGCCAGCTCACCTTCGGCGGCCGGACCCCCCAACGAGCAGTACTTC
TRBJ2-5 NA many TRBV6-5 CASSYLGEAQETQYF TGTGCCAGCAGTTATCTGGGAGAAGCCCAAGAGACCCAGTACTTC
TRBJ1-5 NA many TRBV19 CASSILQGNQPQHF TGTGCCAGTAGTATCCTTCAGGGGAATCAGCCCCAGCATTTT
TRBJ1-2 NA many TRBV27 CASSRSKVGTYGYTF TGTGCCAGCAGTCGCTCCAAAGTAGGAACCTATGGCTACACCTTC
TRBJ2-3 NA many TRBV24-1 CATSEDSGGTDTQYF TGTGCCACCAGTGAGGATAGCGGCGGCACAGATACGCAGTATTTT
TRBJ2-7 TRBD2 NA TRBV18 CASSLAGNRFGEQYF TGTGCCAGCTCACTAGCGGGGAATCGCTTTGGGGAGCAGTACTTC
TRBJ2-1 NA once TRBV29-1 CSVEVHRDNEQFF TGCAGCGTTGAAGTTCACAGGGACAATGAGCAGTTCTTC
TRBJ2-7 TRBD1 NA TRBV7-2 CASSLATGAGYEQYF TGTGCCAGCAGCTTAGCGACAGGGGCAGGGTACGAGCAGTACTTC
TRBJ1-2 TRBD1 many TRBV5-1 CASSLLPGQIYGYTF TGCGCCAGCAGCCTTTTACCGGGACAGATCTATGGCTACACCTTC
TRBJ1-5 NA many TRBV27 CASSFWQNQPQHF TGTGCCAGCAGTTTTTGGCAGAATCAGCCCCAGCATTTT
TRBJ2-3 NA few TRBV5-4 CASSREPKLGTDTQYF TGTGCCAGCAGCCGTGAGCCGAAATTAGGCACAGATACGCAGTATTTT
TRBJ2-7 TRBD1 many TRBV4-1 CASSQERDSPGEQYF TGCGCCAGCAGCCAAGAGAGGGACAGTCCCGGCGAGCAGTACTTC
TRBJ2-7 TRBD1 many TRBV5-1 CASSQAGTGAYEQYF TGCGCCAGCAGCCAAGCCGGGACAGGGGCCTACGAGCAGTACTTC
TRBJ1-3 TRBD1 many TRBV9 CASSVVGTGSGNTIYF TGTGCCAGCAGCGTAGTGGGGACAGGCTCTGGAAACACCATATATTTT
TRBJ1-6 NA once TRBV6-2/TRBV6-3 CASKPIKEGRSPLHF TGTGCCAGCAAGCCGATCAAGGAGGGAAGGTCACCCCTCCACTTT
TRBJ1-5 NA many TRBV2 CASSKGYSQPQHF TGTGCCAGCAGTAAGGGATACAGTCAGCCCCAGCATTTT
TRBJ2-1 NA few TRBV11-2 CASSLRRRGEGEQFF TGTGCCAGCAGCTTACGGCGCAGGGGAGAGGGTGAGCAGTTCTTC
TRBJ1-5 NA NA TRBV3-1 CASSPGVPIQPQHF TGTGCCAGCAGCCCCGGGGTACCCATCCAGCCCCAGCATTTT
TRBJ1-2 TRBD1 few TRBV30 CAWSVYGTGKSYTF TGTGCCTGGAGTGTATACGGGACAGGGAAAAGCTACACCTTC
TRBJ1-3 NA NA TRBV9 CASSVDPHISGNTIYF TGTGCCAGCAGCGTAGACCCTCACATCTCTGGAAACACCATATATTTT
TRBJ1-5 NA few TRBV6-2/TRBV6-3 CASTQGNLNQPQHF TGTGCCAGCACCCAGGGGAACCTCAATCAGCCCCAGCATTTT
TRBJ2-1 TRBD2 many TRBV9 CASSGGTSSYNEQFF TGTGCCAGCAGCGGGGGGACTAGCTCCTACAATGAGCAGTTCTTC
TRBJ2-1 TRBD1 few TRBV12-5 CASGLVDRGEQFF TGTGCTAGTGGTTTGGTGGACAGGGGGGAGCAGTTCTTC
TRBJ2-5 NA NA TRBV7-2 CASSRAETQYF TGTGCCAGCAGCCGAGCGGAGACCCAGTACTTC
TRBJ2-7 NA many TRBV20-1 CSAARTYEQYF TGCAGTGCTGCAAGAACCTACGAGCAGTACTTC
TRBJ2-7 NA few TRBV4-1 CASSQAYSSYEQYF TGCGCCAGCAGCCAAGCTTACAGCTCCTACGAGCAGTACTTC
TRBJ1-6 NA NA TRBV20-1 CSVNRRDSPLHF TGCAGTGTGAACAGGCGGGATTCACCCCTCCACTTT